This T cell receptor (beta chain) was profiled in a study of low-dose radiotherapy and immunotherapy resistance in tumors. Study at large: Ipilimumab 1 mg/kg every six weeks, together with nivolumab 240 mg every two weeks, was given intravenously to patients.

First-strand cDNA used TRAV- and TRBV-specific primers, covering alpha and beta chains. TCR amplification ran 15 to 25 PCR cycles using constant-region and V-primer adapter primers. TCRdb called the reads again in MiXCR, with one record for every CDR3 protein. The sample has approximately 100,000 distinct CDR3 sequences, around 21% seen once. The CDR3 loop spans 18 amino acids. Trimming cost V 4 bases and J 3 bases; bases outside gene matches: 15. From germline, CDR1 is MNHEY and CDR2 SVGEGT. This clonotype has ten or more counts. The time point denotes: after trial treatment. The treatment here: LDRT plus nivolumab, ipilimumab, low-dose cyclophosphamide and aspirin (RACIN trial). Donors received nivolumab, ipilimumab, aspirin, low-dose cyclophosphamide and low-dose radiotherapy.

The chain uses TRBV6-2 or TRBV6-3 and TRBJ2-7; 10 nucleotides match TRBD2. The source is a male donor with prostate cancer. Sequencing used PBMCs, obtained after low-dose radiotherapy plus immunotherapy. CDR3 coding DNA: TGTGCCAGCAGTTCACCCATGTCCGGGACTAGCGTCGACTACGAGCAGTACTTC. Translating it yields CASSSPMSGTSVDYEQYF.